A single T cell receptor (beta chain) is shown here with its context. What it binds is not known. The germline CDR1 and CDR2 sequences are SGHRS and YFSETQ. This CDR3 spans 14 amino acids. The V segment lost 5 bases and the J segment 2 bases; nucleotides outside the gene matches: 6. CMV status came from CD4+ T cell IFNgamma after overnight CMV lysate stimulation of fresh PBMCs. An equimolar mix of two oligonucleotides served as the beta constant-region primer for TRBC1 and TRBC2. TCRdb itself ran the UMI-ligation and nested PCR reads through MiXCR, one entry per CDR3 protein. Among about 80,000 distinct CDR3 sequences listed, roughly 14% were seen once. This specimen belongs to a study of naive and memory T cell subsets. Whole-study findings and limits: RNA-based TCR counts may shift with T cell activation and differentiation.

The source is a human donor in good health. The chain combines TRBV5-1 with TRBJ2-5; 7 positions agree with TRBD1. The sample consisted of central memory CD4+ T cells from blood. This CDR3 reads CASRQGQQQETQYF. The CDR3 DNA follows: TGCGCCAGCAGGCAGGGACAGCAACAAGAGACCCAGTACTTC.